This TCR beta chain was observed in a study of T-cell reconstitution after alpha-beta-depleted transplantation in children. This clonotype was seen only a few times. For TCRbeta, the library was prepared with unique molecular identifiers. TCRdb recomputed calls from the PCR reads with MiXCR, one row per CDR3 protein. This sample has 250,000 to 350,000 distinct CDR3 sequences, with approximately 23% found just once. Trimming cost V 2 bases and J 0 bases, with 11 bases left between them. The CDR3 length is 15 residues. The origin of this receptor is a male patient between 5 and 17 years old who had a stem cell transplant for acute lymphoblastic leukemia, so the T cells may come from the graft donor. V is TRBV12-3 or TRBV12-4 and J is TRBJ2-7; either TRBD1 or TRBD2 may fit D (5 bases each). Sample: PBMCs, mostly from graft donor cells, taken 180 days after TCRalphabeta/CD19-depleted stem cell transplant. CDR3 region: CASSLWGGGSYEQYF. CDR3 DNA sequence: TGTGCCAGCAGTTTATGGGGCGGAGGCTCCTACGAGCAGTACTTC.